The clone carrying this T cell receptor beta chain has a count of ten or more. TCRdb re-called the 5' RACE reads with MiXCR, one entry per CDR3 protein. The sample lists some 95,000 distinct CDR3 sequences; roughly 3.5% were seen once. This sample is drawn from a study of neurological immune-mediated disorders. This CDR3 spans 13 amino acids. Germline lookup yields CDR1 SQVTM and CDR2 ANQGSEA. The trim removed 5 bases at V and 5 bases at J, leaving 8 bases unmatched. The TCR sequence derives from a young woman with multiple sclerosis. The rearrangement joins TRBV29-1 to TRBJ2-5; 7 bases are a match to TRBD1. Material for sequencing was PBMCs. CDR3 loop: CSVLTGSVETQYF. CDR3 coding DNA: TGCAGCGTTCTGACAGGGTCTGTGGAGACCCAGTACTTC.